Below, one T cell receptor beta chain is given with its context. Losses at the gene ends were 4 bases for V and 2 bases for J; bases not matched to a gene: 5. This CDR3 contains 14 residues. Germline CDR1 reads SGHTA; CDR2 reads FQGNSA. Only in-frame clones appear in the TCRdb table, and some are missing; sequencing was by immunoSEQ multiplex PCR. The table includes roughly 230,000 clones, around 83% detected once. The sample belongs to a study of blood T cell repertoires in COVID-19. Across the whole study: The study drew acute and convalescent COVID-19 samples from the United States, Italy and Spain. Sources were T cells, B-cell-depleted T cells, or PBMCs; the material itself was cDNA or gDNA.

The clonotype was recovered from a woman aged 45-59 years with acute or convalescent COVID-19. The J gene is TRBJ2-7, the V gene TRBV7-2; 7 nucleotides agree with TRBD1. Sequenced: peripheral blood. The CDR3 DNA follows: TGTGCCAGCAGCTCCTACAGGGGCCCCTACGAGCAGTACTTC. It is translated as CASSSYRGPYEQYF.